This T cell receptor (beta chain) stems from a study of blood T cell repertoires in COVID-19. For the study at large: The samples span acute and convalescent COVID-19 from the United States, Italy and Spain.

Participant age was about 18 to 95 years, and participants resided in 24 US areas. Either two negative PCRs, clearance, or symptom resolution qualified Cohort 3 donors as recovered. Assay used: immunoSEQ multiplex PCR; TCRdb lists only in-frame clones, some missing. The table lists 320,000 or so clones, around nine tenths of them singletons, with approximately 5.2% in the top ten. Germline CDR1 reads KGHSH; CDR2 reads LQKENI. The CDR3 consists of 15 residues. V trimming: 4 bases; J trimming: 3 bases; junction bases outside the gene matches: 7. Source material: PBMCs or T cells enriched from blood (not recorded which). The chain combines TRBV18 with TRBJ2-7, with 9 bases identical to TRBD1. This TCR was recovered from a man in his fifties or sixties who had recovered from COVID-19. The CDR3 reads CASSRTGQGNYEQYF. In DNA form, the CDR3 reads TGTGCCAGCTCACGCACGGGACAGGGTAACTACGAGCAGTACTTC.